The following is a T cell receptor (beta chain) sequence with its context. This sample is drawn from a study of blood T cell repertoires in COVID-19. The CDR3 runs to 13 residues. Trimming took 4 bases from V and 7 from J, leaving 10 bases between them. The germline gives CDR1 SEHNR, CDR2 FQNEAQ (reference sequence). The protocol was immunoSEQ multiplex PCR, while the TCRdb copy is restricted to in-frame clones and leaves out a portion. The data contain more than 55,000 clones, 80% to 95% of them seen just once; the ten biggest clones take up roughly 4.2%. The chain is built from TRBV7-9 and TRBJ2-2; the D gene is possibly TRBD2 (5 bases). The sample consisted of peripheral blood. The clonotype was recovered from a man aged 45-65 years with active COVID-19. The CDR3 loop is CASSSGKHGELFF. Here the CDR3 DNA reads TGTGCCAGCAGCTCCGGGAAGCACGGGGAGCTGTTTTTT.